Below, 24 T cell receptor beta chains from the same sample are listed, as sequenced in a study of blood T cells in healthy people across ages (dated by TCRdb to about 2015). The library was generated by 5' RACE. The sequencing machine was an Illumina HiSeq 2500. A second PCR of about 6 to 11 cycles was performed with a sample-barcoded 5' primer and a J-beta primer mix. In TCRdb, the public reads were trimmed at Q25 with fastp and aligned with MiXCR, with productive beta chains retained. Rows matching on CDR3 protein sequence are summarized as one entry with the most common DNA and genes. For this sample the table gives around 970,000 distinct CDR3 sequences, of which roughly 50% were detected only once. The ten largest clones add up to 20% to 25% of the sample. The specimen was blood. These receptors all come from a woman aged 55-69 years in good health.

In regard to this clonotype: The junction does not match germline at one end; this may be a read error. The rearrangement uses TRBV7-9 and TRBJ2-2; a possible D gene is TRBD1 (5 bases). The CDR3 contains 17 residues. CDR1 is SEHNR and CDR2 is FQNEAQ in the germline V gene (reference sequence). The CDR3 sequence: CASSLGQGLGYTGELFF. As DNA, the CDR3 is TGTGCTAGCAGCTTGGGGCAAGGGCTAGGCTACACCGGGGAGCTGTTTTTT.

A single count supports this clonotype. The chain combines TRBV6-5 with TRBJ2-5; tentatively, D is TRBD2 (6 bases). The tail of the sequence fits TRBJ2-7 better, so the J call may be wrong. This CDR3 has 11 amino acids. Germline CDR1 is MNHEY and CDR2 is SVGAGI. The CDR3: CASRGEAEQYF. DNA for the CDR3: TGTGCCAGCAGAGGGGAGGCCGAGCAGTACTTC.

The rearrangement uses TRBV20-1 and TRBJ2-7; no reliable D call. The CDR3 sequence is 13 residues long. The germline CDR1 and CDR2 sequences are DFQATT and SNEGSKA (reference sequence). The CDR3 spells CTQRNLYSYEQYF. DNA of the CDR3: TGCACCCAAAGGAACCTCTACTCCTACGAGCAGTACTTC.

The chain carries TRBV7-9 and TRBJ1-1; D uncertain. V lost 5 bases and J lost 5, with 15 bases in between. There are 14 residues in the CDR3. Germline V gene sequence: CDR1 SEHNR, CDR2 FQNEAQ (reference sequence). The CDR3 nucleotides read TGTGCCAGCAGCCTAGTGTTGGCGCTTACTGAAGCTTTCTTT. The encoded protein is CASSLVLALTEAFF. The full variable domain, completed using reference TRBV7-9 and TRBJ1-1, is DTGVSQNPRHKITKRGQNVTFRCDPISEHNRLYWYRQTLGQGPEFLTYFQNEAQLEKSRLLSDRFSAERPKGSFSTLEIQRTEQGDSAMYLCASSLVLALTEAFFGQGTRLTVV.

CDR3 region: CASSQDPAAGSYEQYF. DNA for the CDR3: TGTGCCAGCAGCCAAGATCCGGCCGCCGGGTCCTACGAGCAGTACTTC. The chain links TRBV3-1 to TRBJ2-7; unclear D gene. CDR1 and CDR2 (germline): LGHDT, YNNKEL (reference sequence). Trimming removed 0 bases at V and 1 base at J, with 13 bases between. This CDR3 is built from 16 residues.

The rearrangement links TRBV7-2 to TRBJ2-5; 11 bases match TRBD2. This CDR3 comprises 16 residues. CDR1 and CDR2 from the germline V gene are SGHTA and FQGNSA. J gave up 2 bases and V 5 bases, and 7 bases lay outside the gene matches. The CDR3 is CTSSRGLAGLQETQYF. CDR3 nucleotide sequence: TGTACCAGCAGCCGAGGACTAGCGGGCCTACAAGAGACCCAGTACTTC. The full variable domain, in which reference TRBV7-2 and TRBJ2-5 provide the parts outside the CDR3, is GAGVSQSPSNKVTEKGKDVELRCDPISGHTALYWYRQSLGQGLEFLIYFQGNSAPDKSGLPSDRFSAERTGGSVSTLTIQRTQQEDSAVYLCTSSRGLAGLQETQYFGPGTRLLVL.

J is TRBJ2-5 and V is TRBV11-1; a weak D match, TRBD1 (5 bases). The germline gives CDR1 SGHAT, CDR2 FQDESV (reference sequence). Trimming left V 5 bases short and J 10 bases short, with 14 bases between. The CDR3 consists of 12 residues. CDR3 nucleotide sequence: TGTGCCAGCAGCCAATACCAAGGGGACCAGTACTTC. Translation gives CASSQYQGDQYF.

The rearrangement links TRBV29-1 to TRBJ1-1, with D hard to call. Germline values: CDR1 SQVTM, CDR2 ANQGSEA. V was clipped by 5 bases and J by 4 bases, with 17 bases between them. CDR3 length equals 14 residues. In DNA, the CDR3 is TGCAGCGTTTCTGCCGCCCGGACGGCCACTGAAGCTTTCTTT. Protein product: CSVSAARTATEAFF.

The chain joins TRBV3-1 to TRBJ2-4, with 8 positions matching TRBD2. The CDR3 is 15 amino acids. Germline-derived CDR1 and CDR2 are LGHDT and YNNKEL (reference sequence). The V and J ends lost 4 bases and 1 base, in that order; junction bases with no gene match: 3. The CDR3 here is CASSLRGGAKNIQYF. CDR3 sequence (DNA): TGTGCCAGCAGCCTACGGGGGGGGGCCAAAAACATTCAGTACTTC.

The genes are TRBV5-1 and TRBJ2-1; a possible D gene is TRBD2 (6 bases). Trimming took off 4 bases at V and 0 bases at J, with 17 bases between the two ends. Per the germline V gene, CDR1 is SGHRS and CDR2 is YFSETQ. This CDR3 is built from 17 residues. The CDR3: CASSPGLAVRSYNEQFF. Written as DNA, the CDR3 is TGCGCCAGCAGCCCGGGATTAGCGGTTCGCTCCTACAATGAGCAGTTCTTC.

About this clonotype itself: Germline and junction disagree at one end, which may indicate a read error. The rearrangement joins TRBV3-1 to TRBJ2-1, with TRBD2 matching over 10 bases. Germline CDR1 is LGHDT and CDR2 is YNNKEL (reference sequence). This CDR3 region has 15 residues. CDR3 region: CASSPVASGRSEQFF. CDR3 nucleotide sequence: TGTGCCAGCAGCCCAGTAGCTAGCGGGAGATCTGAGCAGTTCTTT.

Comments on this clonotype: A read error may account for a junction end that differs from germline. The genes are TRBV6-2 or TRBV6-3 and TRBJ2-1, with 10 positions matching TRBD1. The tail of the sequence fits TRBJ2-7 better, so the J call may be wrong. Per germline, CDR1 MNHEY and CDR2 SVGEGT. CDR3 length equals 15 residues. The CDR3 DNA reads TGTGCTAGCAGTCTCCCGGGACAGGGGCGCCGCGAGCAGTACTTC. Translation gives CASSLPGQGRREQYF.

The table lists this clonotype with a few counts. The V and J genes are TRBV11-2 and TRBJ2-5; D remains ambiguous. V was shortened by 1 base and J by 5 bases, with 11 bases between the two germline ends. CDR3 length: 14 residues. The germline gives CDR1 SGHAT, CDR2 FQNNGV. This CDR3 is CASSLARSVETQYF. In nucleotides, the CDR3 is TGTGCCAGCAGCTTAGCTAGGTCGGTGGAGACCCAGTACTTC.

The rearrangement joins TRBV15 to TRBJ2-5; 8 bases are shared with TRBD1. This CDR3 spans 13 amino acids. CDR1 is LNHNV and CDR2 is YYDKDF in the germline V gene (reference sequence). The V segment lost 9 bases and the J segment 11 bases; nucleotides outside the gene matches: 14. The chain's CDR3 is CATNQGAGDEQYF. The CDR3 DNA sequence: TGTGCCACTAATCAGGGGGCCGGGGATGAGCAGTACTTC. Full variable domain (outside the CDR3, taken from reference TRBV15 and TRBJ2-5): DAMVIQNPRYQVTQFGKPVTLSCSQTLNHNVMYWYQQKSSQAPKLLFHYYDKDFNNEADTPDNFQSRRPNTSFCFLDIRSPGLGDTAMYLCATNQGAGDEQYFGPGTRLLVL.

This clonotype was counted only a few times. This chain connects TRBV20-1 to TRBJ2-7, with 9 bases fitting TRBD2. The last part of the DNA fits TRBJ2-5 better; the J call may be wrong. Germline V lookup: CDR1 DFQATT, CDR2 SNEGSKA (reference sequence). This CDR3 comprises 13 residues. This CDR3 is CSASLAGIKTQYF. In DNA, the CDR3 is TGCAGTGCTAGCCTAGCGGGAATTAAGACCCAGTACTTC.

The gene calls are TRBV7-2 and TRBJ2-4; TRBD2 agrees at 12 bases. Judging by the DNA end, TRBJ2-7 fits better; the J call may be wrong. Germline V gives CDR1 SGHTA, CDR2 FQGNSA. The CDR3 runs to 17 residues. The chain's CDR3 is CASSLRGASGRAYEQYF. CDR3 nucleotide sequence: TGTGCCAGCAGCTTAAGGGGGGCTAGCGGGAGGGCCTACGAGCAGTACTTC.

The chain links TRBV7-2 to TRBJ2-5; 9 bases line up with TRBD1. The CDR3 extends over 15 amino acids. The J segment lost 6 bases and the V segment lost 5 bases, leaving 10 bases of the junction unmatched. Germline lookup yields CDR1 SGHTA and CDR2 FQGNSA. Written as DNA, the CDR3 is TGTGCCAGCAGCCCGGACAGGGGAAGTTTAAAGACCCAGTACTTC. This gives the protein CASSPDRGSLKTQYF.

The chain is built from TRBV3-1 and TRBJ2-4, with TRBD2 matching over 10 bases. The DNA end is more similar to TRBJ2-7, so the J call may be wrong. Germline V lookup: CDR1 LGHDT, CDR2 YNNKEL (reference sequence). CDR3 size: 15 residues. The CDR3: CASSPYTSGDYEQYF. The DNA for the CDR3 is TGTGCCAGCAGCCCGTACACTAGCGGGGACTACGAGCAGTACTTC.

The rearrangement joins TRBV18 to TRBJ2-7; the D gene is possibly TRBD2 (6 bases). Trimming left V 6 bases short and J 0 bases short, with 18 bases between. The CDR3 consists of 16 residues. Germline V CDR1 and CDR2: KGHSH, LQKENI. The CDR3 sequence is CASSEAGTRGSYEQYF. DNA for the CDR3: TGTGCCAGCTCTGAGGCCGGGACTCGGGGCTCCTACGAGCAGTACTTC.

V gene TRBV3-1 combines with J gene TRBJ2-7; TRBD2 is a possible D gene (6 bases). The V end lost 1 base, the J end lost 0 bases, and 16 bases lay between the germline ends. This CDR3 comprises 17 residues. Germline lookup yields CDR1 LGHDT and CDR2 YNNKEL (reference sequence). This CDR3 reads CASSQGGVYGSSYEQYF. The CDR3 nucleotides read TGTGCCAGCAGCCAAGGCGGGGTTTACGGGAGCTCCTACGAGCAGTACTTC.

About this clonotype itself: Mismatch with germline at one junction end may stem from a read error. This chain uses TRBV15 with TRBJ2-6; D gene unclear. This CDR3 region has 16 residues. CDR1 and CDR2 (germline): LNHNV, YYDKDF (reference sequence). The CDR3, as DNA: TGTGCCGCCAGCAGAGTAGTGTTCCCTGGGGCCAACGTCCTGACTTTC. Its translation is CAASRVVFPGANVLTF.

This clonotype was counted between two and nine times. The CDR3 protein is CASSTHSGGRHNEQFF. The CDR3 nucleotides are TGTGCCAGCAGTACCCACTCGGGAGGAAGGCACAATGAGCAGTTCTTC. The V and J genes are TRBV28 and TRBJ2-1, with 7 nucleotides matching TRBD2. The CDR3 is made up of 16 amino acids. The germline gives CDR1 MDHEN, CDR2 SYDVKM. Trimming at V came to 5 bases and at J to 5 bases, leaving 12 bases not matched to a gene.

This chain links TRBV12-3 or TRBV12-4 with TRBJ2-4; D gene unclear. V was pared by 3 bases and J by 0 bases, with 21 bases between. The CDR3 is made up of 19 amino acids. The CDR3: CASSFFTGLGPLAKNIQYF. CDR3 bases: TGTGCCAGCAGTTTTTTCACCGGGTTGGGTCCGTTAGCCAAAAACATTCAGTACTTC.

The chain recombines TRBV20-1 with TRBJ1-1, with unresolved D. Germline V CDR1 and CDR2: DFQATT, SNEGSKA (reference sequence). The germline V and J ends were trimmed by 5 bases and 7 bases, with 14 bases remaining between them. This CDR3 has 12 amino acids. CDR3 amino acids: CSAPRTLGEAFF. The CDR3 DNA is TGCAGTGCTCCCCGAACCCTAGGTGAAGCTTTCTTT.